Below, 16 T cell receptor beta chains from the same sample are listed, as sequenced in a study of T cell responses to AZD1222 COVID-19 vaccine. Some clones are missing from TCRdb's copy, which holds only in-frame ones; the method was immunoSEQ multiplex PCR. This table has some 96,000 clones, 80% to 95% appearing once. Here the sequenced sample was peripheral blood, taken on day 0 of AZD1222 vaccination. These receptor sequences come from an adult in good health.

The chain couples TRBV6-5 to TRBJ2-7, with D possibly TRBD2 on 5 matching bases. There are 14 residues in the CDR3. Trimming left V 2 bases short and J 2 bases short, with 10 bases between. The germline V gene encodes CDR1 MNHEY and CDR2 SVGAGI. The CDR3 DNA reads as TGTGCCAGCAGTTACAAGAGCGGCCCCTACGAGCAGTACTTC. Its translation is CASSYKSGPYEQYF.

This clone showed up just a few times. The CDR3 sequence: CASSRRDNYGYTF. In nucleotides, the CDR3 is TGTGCCAGCAGCCGCCGGGACAACTATGGCTACACCTTC. The V call is TRBV27, the J call TRBJ1-2; tentatively, D is TRBD1 (5 bases). This CDR3 spans 13 amino acids. Germline-derived CDR1 and CDR2 are MNHEY and SMNVEV (reference sequence). V was trimmed by 6 bases and J by 2 bases, leaving 10 bases between them.

V usage is TRBV5-1 and J usage is TRBJ2-1; D perhaps matches TRBD2 (6 bases). This CDR3 comprises 16 residues. Germline-derived CDR1 and CDR2 are SGHRS and YFSETQ. V lost 3 bases and J 2 bases, leaving 15 bases between the germline ends. The CDR3 nucleotides are TGCGCCAGCAGCTCGGGCGTCGGAGGGGCCTACAATGAGCAGTTCTTC. Protein sequence: CASSSGVGGAYNEQFF.

The chain combines TRBV28 with TRBJ2-1; 10 nucleotides line up with TRBD1. The germline CDR1 and CDR2 sequences are MDHEN and SYDVKM. The CDR3 is made up of 17 amino acids. Trimming cost V 6 bases and J 2 bases; bases outside gene matches: 10. The chain's CDR3 is CASRPTPGQGTYNEQFF. In DNA, the CDR3 is TGTGCCAGCAGACCCACACCGGGACAGGGGACCTACAATGAGCAGTTCTTC.

This chain uses TRBV30 with TRBJ1-5; D is ambiguous. The germline gives CDR1 GTSNPN, CDR2 SVGIG (reference sequence). Trimming pared 0 bases from V and 5 bases from J, leaving 14 bases between. CDR3 length: 15 amino acids. CDR3 loop: CAWSVRTGSDQPQHF. DNA of the CDR3: TGTGCCTGGAGTGTACGGACCGGGTCGGATCAGCCCCAGCATTTT.

For this clone: Its ends do not fully match the called genes, so a read error is possible. This chain joins TRBV7-7 and TRBJ2-1; D is unclear. The CDR3 has 13 amino acids. Germline V gives CDR1 SSHAT, CDR2 FNYEAQ (reference sequence). CDR3 amino acids: CASSAALLNEQFF. Here the CDR3 DNA reads TGTGCTAGCAGCGCAGCACTTTTGAATGAGCAGTTCTTC.

This clone came up a few times. The J gene is TRBJ2-7, the V gene TRBV30; 7 bases line up with TRBD1. The CDR3 spans 14 residues. From germline, CDR1 is GTSNPN and CDR2 SVGIG (reference sequence). Trimming removed 5 bases from V and 3 bases from J; junction bases left unmatched: 10. CDR3 DNA sequence: TGTGCCTGGGATGACAGGGAAGGGTTCTACGAGCAGTACTTC. It is translated as CAWDDREGFYEQYF.

J is TRBJ2-7 and V is TRBV5-4; 7 positions agree with TRBD1. The CDR3 is made up of 14 amino acids. Germline trimming cut 2 bases from V and 7 bases from J; bases unmatched to any gene: 9. Germline CDR1 reads SGHNT; CDR2 reads YYREEE (reference sequence). CDR3 sequence (DNA): TGTGCCAGCAGCTTCCGGGACAGTACGGGGGAGCAGTACTTC. Translating gives CASSFRDSTGEQYF.

V usage is TRBV7-9 and J usage is TRBJ1-6; the match to TRBD1 covers 9 bases. The CDR3 length is 15 residues. The V segment lost 3 bases and the J segment 9 bases; nucleotides outside the gene matches: 6. The germline CDR1 and CDR2 sequences are SEHNR and FQNEAQ (reference sequence). The CDR3 region is CASSLTGGDGSPLHF. The CDR3 nucleotides read TGTGCCAGCAGCTTGACAGGGGGTGACGGTTCACCCCTCCACTTT.

For this clone: Other DNA sequences in this specimen translate into the identical CDR3. The CDR3 region is CASSAQGAGTDTQYF. The CDR3 DNA sequence: TGTGCCAGCAGCGCACAGGGGGCGGGTACAGATACGCAGTATTTT. This chain links TRBV9 with TRBJ2-3; the match to TRBD1 covers 9 bases. The CDR3 has 15 residues. The germline V gene has CDR1 SGDLS and CDR2 YYNGEE. The ends lost 3 bases at V and 3 bases at J; junction bases unmatched: 5.

J is TRBJ1-4 and V is TRBV1; TRBD1 is the table's D call and was not checked against the DNA. TRBV1 corresponds to a pseudogene. This CDR3 has 18 residues. CDR3 sequence (DNA): TGCACCAGCAGCGCGGACAGGGACAGGGGTGGCTATTTTGAAAAACTGTTTTTT. Protein product: CTSSADRDRGGYFEKLFF.

The rearrangement joins TRBV7-9 to TRBJ2-1; possible D gene TRBD2, 6 bases. The CDR3 is 14 residues long. The V gene lost 1 base and the J gene lost 4 bases, with 8 bases spanning the gap. Looked up from germline, CDR1 is SEHNR and CDR2 is FQNEAQ (reference sequence). The CDR3 bases are TGTGCCAGCAGCTTAGGCGGGAATTACAATGAGCAGTTCTTC. Protein product: CASSLGGNYNEQFF.

The chain is built from TRBV30 and TRBJ1-2; D not certain. Germline CDR1 reads GTSNPN; CDR2 reads SVGIG (reference sequence). CDR3 size: 11 residues. Trimming removed 2 bases at V and 5 bases at J, with 6 bases between. The CDR3 nucleotides read TGTGCCTGGAGTCGGCGGTATGGCTACACCTTC. Protein sequence: CAWSRRYGYTF.

The chain couples TRBV3-1 (or the pseudogene TRBV3-2) to TRBJ1-1, with TRBD1 identical over 7 bases. Germline-derived CDR1 and CDR2 are LGHDT and YNNKEL (reference sequence). V lost 4 bases to trimming and J lost 7 bases; unmatched junction nucleotides: 6. This CDR3 has 13 amino acids. The CDR3 region is CASSPQGGIEAFF. The CDR3, as DNA: TGTGCCAGCAGCCCGCAGGGGGGGATTGAAGCTTTCTTT.

The chain combines TRBV5-1 with TRBJ1-4; D is unclear. The CDR3 runs 14 residues. V was trimmed by 0 bases and J by 4 bases, leaving 7 bases between them. CDR1 and CDR2 from the germline V gene are SGHRS and YFSETQ. CDR3 nucleotides: TGCGCCAGCAGCTTGGAAGGGAGTAATGAAAAACTGTTTTTT. Encoded protein: CASSLEGSNEKLFF.

This clone was seen just once. The chain employs TRBV7-9 and TRBJ2-7, with D tentatively TRBD1 (6 bases). The germline gives CDR1 SEHNR, CDR2 FQNEAQ (reference sequence). V lost 4 bases and J 6 bases, leaving 10 bases between the germline ends. The CDR3 consists of 12 residues. CDR3 DNA sequence: TGTGCCAGCAGCTCGAGAGGGGGCGAGCAGTACTTC. It yields the protein CASSSRGGEQYF.